The rows below give T cell receptor beta chains drawn from one sample of a study of graft-versus-host responses after intestinal transplantation. Only in-frame clones appear in the TCRdb table, and some are missing; sequencing was by immunoSEQ multiplex PCR. The profile shows 75,000 to 100,000 clones, 90% of them singletons. The material sequenced was PBMCs, taken about 450 days after intestinal transplant. Receptors originate from a human patient who received an intestinal transplant, so some T cells may come from the graft donor. CDR3s include the opening cysteine and the closing phenylalanine or tryptophan.

TRBV25-1	TRBJ2-1	CASRGLAGNEQFF
TRBV13	.	CASRAAGEQYF
TRBV21-1	TRBJ2-5	CASSRKGPRAGHETQYF
TRBV6-5	TRBJ2-1	CASSYSGVSGHNEQFF
TRBV2	TRBJ1-5	CASSSSNSNQPQHF
TRBV4-1	TRBJ1-1	CASSQEEFRGGAEAFF
TRBV10-3	TRBJ2-1	CAISESFAPSLAQFF
TRBV5-4	TRBJ1-2	CASSPRSGADGYTF
TRBV6-1	TRBJ1-1	CASSDNRPPGQGPLQHF
TRBV7-2	TRBJ1-5	CASSTISGNQPQHF
TRBV2	TRBJ1-2	CASSEEGVRYGYTF
TRBV9	TRBJ2-6	CASSRSYKQSRANVLTF
TRBV5-4	TRBJ2-7	CASSLVSGGPTYEQYF
TRBV7-6	TRBJ1-1	CASSPGRVVRFFNTEAFF
TRBV6-5	TRBJ1-1	CASSYSSGGDTEAFF
TRBV28	TRBJ2-5	CASSLRRGAVKTQYF
TRBV5-5	TRBJ2-7	CASSSWTGGDEQYF
TRBV7-6	TRBJ2-3	CASSDSTGGAKDTQYF
TRBV15	TRBJ2-7	CATSRQGTYEQYF
TRBV5-8	TRBJ1-1	CASNLGGLGIKGTEAFF
TRBV6-1	TRBJ1-3	CASSNPSGNTIYF
TRBV10-3	TRBJ1-1	CATGQGENTEAFF
TRBV2	TRBJ2-1	CASGAASSYNEQFF
TRBV18	TRBJ1-5	CASSPTGPDQPQHF
TRBV10-3	TRBJ2-1	CAISESRGTYNEQFF
TRBV21-1	TRBJ1-6	CASHSGQGWTSPLHF
TRBV5-4	TRBJ2-7	CASTFKQNPLWRITYEQYF
TRBV6-5	TRBJ1-6	CASSYNTRTDSPLHF
TRBV5-5	TRBJ2-5	CASSSLTSGQETQYF
TRBV2	TRBJ1-2	CASSADRAGYTF
TRBV6-5	TRBJ1-3	CASSSSGGAGNTIYF
TRBV6-1	TRBJ2-7	CASSDPDGYEQYF
TRBV6-5	TRBJ1-1	CASSTGQGAFF
TRBV19	TRBJ2-7	CASSVDRGSHEQYF
TRBV6-1	TRBJ1-2	CASRAGKWALYVYTF
TRBV11-2	TRBJ1-2	CASSRTSELYGYTF
TRBV15	TRBJ1-3	CATSLGDTIYF
TRBV9	TRBJ1-5	CASSADINQPQHF
TRBV2	.	CASTGGWTSGGAEGVSYEQYF
TRBV2	TRBJ2-1	CASSIQGLGYNEQFF